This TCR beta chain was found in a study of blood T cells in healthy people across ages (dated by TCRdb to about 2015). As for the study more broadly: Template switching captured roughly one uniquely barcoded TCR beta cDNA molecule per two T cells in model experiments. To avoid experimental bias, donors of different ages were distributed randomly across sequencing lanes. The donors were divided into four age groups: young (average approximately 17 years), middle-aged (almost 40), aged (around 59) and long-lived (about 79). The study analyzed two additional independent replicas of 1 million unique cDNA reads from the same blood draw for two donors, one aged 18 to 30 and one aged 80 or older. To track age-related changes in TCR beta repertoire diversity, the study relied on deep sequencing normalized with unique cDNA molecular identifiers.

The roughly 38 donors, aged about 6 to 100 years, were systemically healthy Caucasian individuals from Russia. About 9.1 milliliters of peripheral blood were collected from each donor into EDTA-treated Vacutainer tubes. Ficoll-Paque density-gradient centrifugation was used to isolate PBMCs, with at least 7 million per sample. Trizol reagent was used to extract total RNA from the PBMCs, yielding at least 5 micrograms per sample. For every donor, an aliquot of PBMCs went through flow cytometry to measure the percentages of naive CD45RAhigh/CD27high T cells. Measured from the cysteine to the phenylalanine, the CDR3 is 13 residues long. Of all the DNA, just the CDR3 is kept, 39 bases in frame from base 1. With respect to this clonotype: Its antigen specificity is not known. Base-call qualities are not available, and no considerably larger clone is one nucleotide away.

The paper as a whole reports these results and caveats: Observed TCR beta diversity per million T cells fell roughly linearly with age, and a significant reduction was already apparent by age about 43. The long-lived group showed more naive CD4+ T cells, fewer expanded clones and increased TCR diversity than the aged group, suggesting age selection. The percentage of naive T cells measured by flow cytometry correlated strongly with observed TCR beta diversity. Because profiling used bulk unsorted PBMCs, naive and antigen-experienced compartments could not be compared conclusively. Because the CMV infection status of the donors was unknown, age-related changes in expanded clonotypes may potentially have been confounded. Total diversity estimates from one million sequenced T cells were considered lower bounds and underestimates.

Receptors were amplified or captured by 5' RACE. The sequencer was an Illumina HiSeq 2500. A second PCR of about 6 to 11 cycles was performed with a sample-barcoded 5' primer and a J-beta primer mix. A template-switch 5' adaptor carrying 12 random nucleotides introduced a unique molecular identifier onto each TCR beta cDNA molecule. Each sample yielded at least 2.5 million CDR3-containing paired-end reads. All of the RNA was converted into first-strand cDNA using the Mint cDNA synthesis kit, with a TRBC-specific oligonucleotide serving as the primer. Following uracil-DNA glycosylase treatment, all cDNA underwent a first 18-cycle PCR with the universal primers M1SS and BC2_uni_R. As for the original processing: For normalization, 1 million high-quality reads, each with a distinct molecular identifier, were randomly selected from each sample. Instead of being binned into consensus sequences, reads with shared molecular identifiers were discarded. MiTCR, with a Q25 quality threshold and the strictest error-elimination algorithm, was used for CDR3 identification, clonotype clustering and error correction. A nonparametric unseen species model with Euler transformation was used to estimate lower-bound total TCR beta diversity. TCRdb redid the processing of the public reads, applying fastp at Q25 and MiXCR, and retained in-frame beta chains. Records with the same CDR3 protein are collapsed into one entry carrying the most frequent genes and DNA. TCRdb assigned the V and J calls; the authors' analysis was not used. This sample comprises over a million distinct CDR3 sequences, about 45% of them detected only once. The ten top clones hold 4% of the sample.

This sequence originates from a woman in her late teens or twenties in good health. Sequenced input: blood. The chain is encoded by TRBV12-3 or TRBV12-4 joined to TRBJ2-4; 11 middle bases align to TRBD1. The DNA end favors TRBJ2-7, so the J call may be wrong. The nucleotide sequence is TGTGCCAGCAGTTTGGACAGGGGGCTCGAGCAGTACTTC. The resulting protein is CASSLDRGLEQYF.